This record concerns one TCR beta chain sequence. The ends lost 3 bases at V and 1 base at J; junction bases unmatched: 9. The CDR3 consists of 18 residues. The V gene's germline CDR1 is KGHSH and CDR2 LQKENI. This record comes from a study of T cell changes during pregnancy in multiple sclerosis. TCRdb's table, derived via immunoSEQ multiplex PCR, lists solely in-frame clones and lacks some. The sample includes roughly 71,000 clones, about 90% of them seen just once. The sample was peripheral blood, taken in the first trimester of pregnancy. The J gene is TRBJ1-3, the V gene TRBV18, with 10 bases identical to TRBD1. The sequence was collected from a female donor in good health, enrolled as a control in a pregnancy study. The CDR3 loop is CASSPQGQGTASGNTIYF. CDR3 coding DNA: TGTGCCAGCTCACCGCAGGGACAGGGGACCGCTTCTGGAAACACCATATATTTT.